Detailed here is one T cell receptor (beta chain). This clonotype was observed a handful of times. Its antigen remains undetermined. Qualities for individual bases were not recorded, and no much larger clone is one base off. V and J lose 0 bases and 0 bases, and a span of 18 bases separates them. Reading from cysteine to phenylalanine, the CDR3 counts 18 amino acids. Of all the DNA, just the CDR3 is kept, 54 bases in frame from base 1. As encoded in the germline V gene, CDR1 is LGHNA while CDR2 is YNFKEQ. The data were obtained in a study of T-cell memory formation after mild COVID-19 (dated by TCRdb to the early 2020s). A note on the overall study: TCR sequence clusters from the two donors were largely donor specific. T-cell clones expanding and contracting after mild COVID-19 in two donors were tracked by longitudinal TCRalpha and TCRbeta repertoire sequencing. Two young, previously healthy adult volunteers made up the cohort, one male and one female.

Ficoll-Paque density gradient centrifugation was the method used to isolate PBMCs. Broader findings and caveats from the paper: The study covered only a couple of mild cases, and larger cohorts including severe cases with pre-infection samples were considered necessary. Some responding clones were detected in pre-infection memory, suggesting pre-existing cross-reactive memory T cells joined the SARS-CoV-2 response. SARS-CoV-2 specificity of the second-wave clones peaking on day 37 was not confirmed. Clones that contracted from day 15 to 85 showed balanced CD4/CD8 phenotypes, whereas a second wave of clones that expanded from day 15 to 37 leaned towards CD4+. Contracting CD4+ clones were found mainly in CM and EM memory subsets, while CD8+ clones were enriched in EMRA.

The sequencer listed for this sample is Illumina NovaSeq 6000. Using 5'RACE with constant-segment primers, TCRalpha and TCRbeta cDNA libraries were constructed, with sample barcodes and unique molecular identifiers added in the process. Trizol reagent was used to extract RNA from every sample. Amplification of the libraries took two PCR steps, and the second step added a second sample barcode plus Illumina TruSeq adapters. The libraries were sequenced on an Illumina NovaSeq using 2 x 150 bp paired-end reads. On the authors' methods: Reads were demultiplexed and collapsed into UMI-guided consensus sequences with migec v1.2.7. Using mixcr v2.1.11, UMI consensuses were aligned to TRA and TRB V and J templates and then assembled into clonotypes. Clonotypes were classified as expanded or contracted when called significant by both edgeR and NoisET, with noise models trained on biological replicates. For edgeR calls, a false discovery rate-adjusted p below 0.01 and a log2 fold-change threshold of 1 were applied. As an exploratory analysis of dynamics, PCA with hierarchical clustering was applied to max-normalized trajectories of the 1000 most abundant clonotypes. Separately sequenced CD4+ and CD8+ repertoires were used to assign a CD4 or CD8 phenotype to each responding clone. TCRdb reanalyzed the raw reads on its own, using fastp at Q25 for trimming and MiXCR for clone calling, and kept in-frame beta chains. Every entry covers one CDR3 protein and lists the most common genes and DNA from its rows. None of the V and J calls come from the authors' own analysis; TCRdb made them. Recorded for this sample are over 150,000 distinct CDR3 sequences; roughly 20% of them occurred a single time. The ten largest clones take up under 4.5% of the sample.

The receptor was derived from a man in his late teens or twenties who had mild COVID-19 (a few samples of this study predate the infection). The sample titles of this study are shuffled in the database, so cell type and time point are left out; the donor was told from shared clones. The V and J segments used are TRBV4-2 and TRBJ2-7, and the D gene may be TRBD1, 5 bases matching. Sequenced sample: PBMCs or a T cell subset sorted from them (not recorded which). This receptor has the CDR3 CASSQDPPADIFSYEQYF. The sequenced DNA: TGTGCCAGCAGCCAAGATCCCCCGGCGGACATCTTCTCCTACGAGCAGTACTTC.